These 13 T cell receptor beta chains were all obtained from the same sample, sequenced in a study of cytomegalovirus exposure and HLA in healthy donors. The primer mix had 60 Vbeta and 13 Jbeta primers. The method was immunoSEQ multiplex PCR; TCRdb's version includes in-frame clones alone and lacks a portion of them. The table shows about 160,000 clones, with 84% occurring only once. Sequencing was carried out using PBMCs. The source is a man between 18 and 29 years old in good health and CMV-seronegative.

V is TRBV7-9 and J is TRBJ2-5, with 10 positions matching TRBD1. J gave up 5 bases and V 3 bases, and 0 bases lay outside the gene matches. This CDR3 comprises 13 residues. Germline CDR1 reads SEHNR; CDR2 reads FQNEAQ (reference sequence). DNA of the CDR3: TGTGCCAGCAGCTTGGGACAGGGGGAGACCCAGTACTTC. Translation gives CASSLGQGETQYF.

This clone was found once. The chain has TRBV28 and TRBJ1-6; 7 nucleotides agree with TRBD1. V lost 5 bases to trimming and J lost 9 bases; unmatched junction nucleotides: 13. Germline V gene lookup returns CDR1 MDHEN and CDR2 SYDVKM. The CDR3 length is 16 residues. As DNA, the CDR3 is TGTGCCAGCAGTCCCCAGGGGGATGGTTTTGGTTCACCCCTCCACTTT. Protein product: CASSPQGDGFGSPLHF. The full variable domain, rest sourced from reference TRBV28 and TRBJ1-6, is DVKVTQSSRYLVKRTGEKVFLECVQDMDHENMFWYRQDPGLGLRLIYFSYDVKMKEKGDIPEGYSVSREKKERFSLILESASTNQTSMYLCASSPQGDGFGSPLHFGNGTRLTVT.

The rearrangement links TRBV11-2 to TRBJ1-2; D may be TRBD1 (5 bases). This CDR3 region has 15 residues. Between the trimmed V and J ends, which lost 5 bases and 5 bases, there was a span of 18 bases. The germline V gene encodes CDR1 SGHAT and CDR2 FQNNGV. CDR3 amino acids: CASSNWGEGSYGYTF. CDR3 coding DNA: TGTGCCAGCAGCAACTGGGGGGAGGGCTCTTATGGCTACACCTTC.

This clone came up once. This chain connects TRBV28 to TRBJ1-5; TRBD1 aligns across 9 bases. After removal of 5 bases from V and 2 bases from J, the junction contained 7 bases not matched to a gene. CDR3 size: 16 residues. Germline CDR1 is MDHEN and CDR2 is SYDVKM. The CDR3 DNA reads TGTGCCAGCAGTCCTTACAGGGGGCCGGGCAATCAGCCCCAGCATTTT. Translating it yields CASSPYRGPGNQPQHF. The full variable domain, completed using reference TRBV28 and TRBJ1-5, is DVKVTQSSRYLVKRTGEKVFLECVQDMDHENMFWYRQDPGLGLRLIYFSYDVKMKEKGDIPEGYSVSREKKERFSLILESASTNQTSMYLCASSPYRGPGNQPQHFGDGTRLSIL.

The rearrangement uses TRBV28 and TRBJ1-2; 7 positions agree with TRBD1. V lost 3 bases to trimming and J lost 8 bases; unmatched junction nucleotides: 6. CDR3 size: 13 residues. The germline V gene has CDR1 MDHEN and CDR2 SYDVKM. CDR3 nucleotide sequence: TGTGCCAGCAGTTTCCCCGACAGGGCCGGCTACACCTTC. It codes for CASSFPDRAGYTF.

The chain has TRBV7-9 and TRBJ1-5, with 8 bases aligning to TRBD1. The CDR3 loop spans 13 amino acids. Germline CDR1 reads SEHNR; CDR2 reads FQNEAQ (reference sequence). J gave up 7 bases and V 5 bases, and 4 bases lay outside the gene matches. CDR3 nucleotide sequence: TGTGCCAGCAGCGGGCAGGGGGCCCAGCCCCAGCATTTT. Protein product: CASSGQGAQPQHF.

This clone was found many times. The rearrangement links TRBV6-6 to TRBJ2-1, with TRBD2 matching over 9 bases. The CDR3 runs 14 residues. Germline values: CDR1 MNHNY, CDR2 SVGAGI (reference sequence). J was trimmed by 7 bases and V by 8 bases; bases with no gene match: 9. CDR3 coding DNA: TGTGCCAGCGGCGATAGCGGGGGAGGGAATGAGCAGTTCTTC. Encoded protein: CASGDSGGGNEQFF.

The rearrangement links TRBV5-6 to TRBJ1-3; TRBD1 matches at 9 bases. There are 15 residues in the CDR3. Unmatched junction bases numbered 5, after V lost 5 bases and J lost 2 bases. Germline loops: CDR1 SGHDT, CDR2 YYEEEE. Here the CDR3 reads CASRGTGNAGNTIYF. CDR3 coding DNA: TGTGCCAGCAGGGGGACAGGGAATGCTGGAAACACCATATATTTT.

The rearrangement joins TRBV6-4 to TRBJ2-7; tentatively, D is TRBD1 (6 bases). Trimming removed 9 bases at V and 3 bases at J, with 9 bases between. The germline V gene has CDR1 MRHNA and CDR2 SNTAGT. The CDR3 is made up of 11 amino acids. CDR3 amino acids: CARGGFYEQYF. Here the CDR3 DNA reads TGTGCCAGAGGGGGTTTCTACGAGCAGTACTTC.

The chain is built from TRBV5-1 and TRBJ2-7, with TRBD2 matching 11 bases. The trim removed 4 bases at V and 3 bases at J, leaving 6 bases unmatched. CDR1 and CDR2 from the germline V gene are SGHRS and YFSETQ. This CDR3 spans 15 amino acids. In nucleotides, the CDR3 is TGCGCCAGCAGCCTAGGGACTAGCGGAGACTACGAGCAGTACTTC. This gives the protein CASSLGTSGDYEQYF.

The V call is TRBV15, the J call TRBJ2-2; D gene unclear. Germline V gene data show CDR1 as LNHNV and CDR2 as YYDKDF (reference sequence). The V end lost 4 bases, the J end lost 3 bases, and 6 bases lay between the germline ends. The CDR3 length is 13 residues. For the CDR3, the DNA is TGTGCCACCAGCATAACTTACACCGGGGAGCTGTTTTTT. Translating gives CATSITYTGELFF. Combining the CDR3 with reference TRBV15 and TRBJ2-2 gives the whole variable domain DAMVIQNPRYQVTQFGKPVTLSCSQTLNHNVMYWYQQKSSQAPKLLFHYYDKDFNNEADTPDNFQSRRPNTSFCFLDIRSPGLGDTAMYLCATSITYTGELFFGEGSRLTVL.

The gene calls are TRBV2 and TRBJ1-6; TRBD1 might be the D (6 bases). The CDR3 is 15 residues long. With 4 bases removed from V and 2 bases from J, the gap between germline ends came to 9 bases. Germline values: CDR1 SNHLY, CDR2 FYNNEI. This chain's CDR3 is CASSGDTPYNSPLHF. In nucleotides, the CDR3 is TGTGCCAGCAGTGGGGACACGCCCTATAATTCACCCCTCCACTTT.

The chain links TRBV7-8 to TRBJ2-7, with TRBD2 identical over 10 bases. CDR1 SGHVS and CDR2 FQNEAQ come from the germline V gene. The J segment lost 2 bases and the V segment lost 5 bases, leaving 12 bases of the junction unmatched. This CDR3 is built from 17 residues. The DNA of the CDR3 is TGTGCCAGCAGCATTTCCGGGGGGCTAGCGGGAGCCTACGAGCAGTACTTC. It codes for CASSISGGLAGAYEQYF. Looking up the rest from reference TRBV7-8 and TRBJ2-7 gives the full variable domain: GAGVSQSPRYKVAKRGQDVALRCDPISGHVSLFWYQQALGQGPEFLTYFQNEAQLDKSGLPSDRFFAERPEGSVSTLKIQRTQQEDSAVYLCASSISGGLAGAYEQYFGPGTRLTVT.